A single sample gave rise to the 29 T cell receptor beta chains below, sequenced in a study of T-cell reconstitution after alpha-beta-depleted transplantation in children. Unique molecular identifiers featured in how the TCRbeta library was prepared. Each CDR3 protein is one row after TCRdb ran MiXCR on the PCR reads. The data show 780,000 or so distinct CDR3 sequences, with less than 20% seen just once and under 6% held by the top ten. The sequenced sample was PBMCs, mostly from graft donor cells, obtained 360 days after TCRalphabeta/CD19-depleted stem cell transplant. All receptors come from a male patient under 18 who had a stem cell transplant for acute lymphoblastic leukemia, so the T cells may come from the graft donor.

The table lists this clonotype with many counts. The chain combines TRBV5-1 with TRBJ2-5; D perhaps matches TRBD2 (5 bases). The germline CDR1 and CDR2 sequences are SGHRS and YFSETQ. The CDR3 is 14 amino acids. V lost 1 base to trimming and J lost 1 base, with 8 bases between them. Here the CDR3 DNA reads TGCGCCAGCAGCTTGAGTCGGGGCCAAGAGACCCAGTACTTC. Its protein is CASSLSRGQETQYF.

This clonotype was observed once. V gene TRBV3-1 combines with J gene TRBJ2-1; 9 bases agree with TRBD2. V shed 6 bases and J 8 bases; nucleotides not matched to a gene: 23. The CDR3 covers 19 residues. Germline V lookup: CDR1 LGHDT, CDR2 YNNKEL (reference sequence). The DNA of the CDR3 is TGTGCCAGCAGTTTCGGGGGGTTTCTAGCGGGACGTGGGGGGGATGAGCAGTTCTTC. It specifies CASSFGGFLAGRGGDEQFF.

This clonotype was counted between two and nine times. V usage is TRBV28 and J usage is TRBJ2-1, with TRBD2 identical over 8 bases. J gave up 6 bases and V 3 bases, and 7 bases lay outside the gene matches. Per the germline V gene, CDR1 is MDHEN and CDR2 is SYDVKM. The length of the CDR3 is 15 residues. CDR3 sequence reads: CASSFHAGGSNEQFF. In DNA, the CDR3 is TGTGCCAGCAGTTTCCATGCGGGAGGTAGCAATGAGCAGTTCTTC.

The chain couples TRBV4-1 to TRBJ2-3; 8 bases are shared with TRBD2. The CDR3 extends over 15 amino acids. The junction had 5 bases not matched to a gene; V was cut back by 1 base and J by 5 bases. Germline V gene data show CDR1 as MGHRA and CDR2 as YSYEKL. CDR3: CASSQVGTSRDTQYF. CDR3 bases: TGCGCCAGCAGCCAAGTTGGGACTAGTAGAGATACGCAGTATTTT.

The sample holds many counts of this clonotype. CDR3 loop: CASSPLAGGYNEQFF. DNA of the CDR3: TGTGCCAGCAGTCCCCTAGCGGGAGGCTACAATGAGCAGTTCTTC. The J gene is TRBJ2-1, the V gene TRBV7-3, with 11 bases identical to TRBD2. After removal of 6 bases from V and 3 bases from J, the junction contained 4 bases not matched to a gene. Germline V gene sequence: CDR1 SGHTA, CDR2 FQGTGA. This CDR3 has 15 residues.

This clonotype was picked up a small number of times. This rearrangement joins TRBV20-1 to TRBJ1-4; 7 bases are shared with TRBD1. Germline CDR1 reads DFQATT; CDR2 reads SNEGSKA (reference sequence). The CDR3 has 16 amino acids. With V trimmed by 6 bases and J by 0 bases, 10 bases remained unmatched. As DNA, the CDR3 is TGCAGTGCCCTGGGACAGCTCATTGCAACTAATGAAAAACTGTTTTTT. Protein product: CSALGQLIATNEKLFF.

This clonotype was seen repeatedly, ten times or more. The chain combines TRBV7-9 with TRBJ2-7; D is uncertain. Trimming pared 5 bases from V and 4 bases from J, leaving 9 bases between. Per the germline V gene, CDR1 is SEHNR and CDR2 is FQNEAQ (reference sequence). CDR3 size: 12 residues. The CDR3 loop reads CASSQENYEQYF. The CDR3 DNA is TGTGCCAGCAGCCAGGAGAATTACGAGCAGTACTTC.

This clonotype was counted between two and nine times. The rearrangement links TRBV7-8 to TRBJ2-5; 7 nucleotides align to TRBD2. Germline loops: CDR1 SGHVS, CDR2 FQNEAQ. With V trimmed by 1 base and J by 1 base, 6 bases remained unmatched. The CDR3 spans 16 residues. CDR3: CASSLVLAATQETQYF. DNA of the CDR3: TGTGCCAGCAGCTTAGTTCTAGCGGCAACCCAAGAGACCCAGTACTTC. The entire variable domain, with the rest obtained from reference TRBV7-8 and TRBJ2-5, is as follows: GAGVSQSPRYKVAKRGQDVALRCDPISGHVSLFWYQQALGQGPEFLTYFQNEAQLDKSGLPSDRFFAERPEGSVSTLKIQRTQQEDSAVYLCASSLVLAATQETQYFGPGTRLLVL.

The chain has TRBV6-5 and TRBJ2-5; 9 bases match TRBD2. CDR3 length: 15 residues. The V gene end was trimmed by 2 bases and the J gene end by 7 bases; junction bases not matched to a gene: 8. Germline V gives CDR1 MNHEY, CDR2 SVGAGI. CDR3 protein: CASSYLARGRGTQYF. CDR3 sequence (DNA): TGTGCCAGCAGTTACCTTGCCCGCGGGAGGGGGACCCAGTACTTC.

This clonotype was seen a few times. The V call is TRBV7-6, the J call TRBJ2-7; D gene unclear. The CDR3 extends over 14 amino acids. V lost 5 bases, J lost 6 bases, and 17 bases lay in between. Looked up from germline, CDR1 is SGHVS and CDR2 is FNYEAQ. The CDR3 region has the DNA TGTGCCAGCAGCCTTATCGGGTTGAGCTCCGAGCAGTACTTC. Protein product: CASSLIGLSSEQYF.

The rearrangement links TRBV29-1 to TRBJ2-5; D may be TRBD1 or TRBD2 (6 bases each). The germline V gene encodes CDR1 SQVTM and CDR2 ANQGSEA. Trimming stripped 7 bases from V and 5 bases from J, with 20 bases between. The CDR3 has 14 residues. CDR3 in amino acids: CSGLRRERGETQYF. The CDR3, as DNA: TGCAGCGGGCTTAGGAGGGAGAGGGGGGAGACCCAGTACTTC.

This clonotype turned up a few times. The chain uses TRBV20-1 and TRBJ1-1; D is uncertain. Trimming stripped 3 bases from V and 7 bases from J, with 18 bases between. Germline CDR1 and CDR2: DFQATT and SNEGSKA (reference sequence). This CDR3 is 14 amino acids long. For the CDR3, the DNA is TGCAGTGCTAGGCGGGAGCTCCGAATCGGTGAAGCTTTCTTT. Its protein product is CSARRELRIGEAFF.

This clonotype has a handful of counts. This chain connects TRBV25-1 to TRBJ1-3; D is uncertain. The germline V gene encodes CDR1 MGHDK and CDR2 SYGVNS. The CDR3 totals 17 residues. V lost 3 bases, J lost 2 bases, and 17 bases lay in between. As DNA, the CDR3 is TGTGCCAGCAGTGAGAGTTATAGTAGATCTGCTGGAAACACCATATATTTT. Translating gives CASSESYSRSAGNTIYF. The entire variable domain, with the rest obtained from reference TRBV25-1 and TRBJ1-3, is as follows: EADIYQTPRYLVIGTGKKITLECSQTMGHDKMYWYQQDPGMELHLIHYSYGVNSTEKGDLSSESTVSRIRTEHFPLTLESARPSHTSQYLCASSESYSRSAGNTIYFGEGSWLTVV.

The chain is built from TRBV28 and TRBJ2-2, with D perhaps matching TRBD1 or TRBD2 (6 bases each). The length of the CDR3 is 14 residues. CDR1 is MDHEN and CDR2 is SYDVKM in the germline V gene. DNA for the CDR3: TGTTCCACAGCTTGGGGGGCCAAAAGCGGGGAGCTGTTTTTT. It is translated as CSTAWGAKSGELFF.

The table lists this clonotype with many counts. The chain has TRBV5-1 and TRBJ2-1, with D tentatively TRBD1 or TRBD2 (5 bases each). CDR1 and CDR2 (germline): SGHRS, YFSETQ. V lost 6 bases to trimming and J lost 8 bases, with 9 bases between them. This CDR3 has 11 amino acids. This CDR3 is CASKWDHEQFF. The CDR3 region has the DNA TGCGCCAGCAAGTGGGACCATGAGCAGTTCTTC.

This clonotype was picked up a small number of times. This chain links TRBV5-4 with TRBJ2-1, with a tentative D call TRBD2 (6 bases). The CDR3 totals 14 residues. From germline, CDR1 is SGHNT and CDR2 YYREEE (reference sequence). Trimming pared 2 bases from V and 6 bases from J, leaving 12 bases between. The CDR3 protein is CASSFIQRANEQFF. The DNA of the CDR3 is TGTGCCAGCAGCTTTATTCAGCGGGCCAATGAGCAGTTCTTC.

This clonotype appeared a few times. V and J are TRBV18 and TRBJ2-2, with 13 bases fitting TRBD2. Germline assignment: CDR1 KGHSH and CDR2 LQKENI. This CDR3 comprises 18 residues. The ends lost 3 bases at V and 7 bases at J; junction bases unmatched: 11. For the CDR3, the DNA is TGTGCCAGCTCACCGCGTGGACTAGCGGGAGTCAAGAACGGGGAGCTGTTTTTT. This translates into CASSPRGLAGVKNGELFF.

This clonotype was counted between two and nine times. The chain links TRBV2 to TRBJ1-1, with a possible D match to TRBD1 (5 bases). The germline V gene has CDR1 SNHLY and CDR2 FYNNEI. V lost 3 bases and J 3 bases, leaving 8 bases between the germline ends. The length of the CDR3 is 13 residues. CDR3 sequence (DNA): TGTGCCAGCAGTGATGGGGGTGACACTGAAGCTTTCTTT. Encoded protein: CASSDGGDTEAFF.

This clonotype was detected a few times. The chain couples TRBV7-3 to TRBJ2-1; D call uncertain. This CDR3 is built from 16 residues. The germline gives CDR1 SGHTA, CDR2 FQGTGA. The ends were cut back, 2 bases at V and 0 bases at J, with 11 bases in the middle. CDR3 DNA sequence: TGTGCCAGCAGCTTAGGAAGTCGTCGCTCCTACAATGAGCAGTTCTTC. It codes for CASSLGSRRSYNEQFF.

This clonotype was seen ten or more times. V and J are TRBV5-1 and TRBJ2-7; TRBD1 aligns across 9 bases. Trimming at V came to 4 bases and at J to 2 bases, leaving 4 bases not matched to a gene. Per the germline V gene, CDR1 is SGHRS and CDR2 is YFSETQ. The CDR3 consists of 14 residues. The CDR3 DNA reads TGCGCCAGCAGCCCGGACAGGGGACCCTACGAGCAGTACTTC. It encodes CASSPDRGPYEQYF.

This clonotype turned up a few times. The genes are TRBV12-3 or TRBV12-4 and TRBJ2-1; D perhaps matches TRBD2 (6 bases). V lost 7 bases and J 4 bases, leaving 17 bases between the germline ends. CDR3 length: 15 amino acids. The CDR3 spells CASTRLVSGYNEQFF. CDR3 nucleotides: TGTGCCAGCACCCGACTAGTTTCGGGGTACAATGAGCAGTTCTTC.

This clonotype was counted at least ten times. The V and J genes are TRBV7-2 and TRBJ2-5; 9 bases align to TRBD2. The germline V gene encodes CDR1 SGHTA and CDR2 FQGNSA. V lost 3 bases, J lost 5 bases, and 4 bases stayed unmatched. CDR3 length: 14 residues. CDR3 in amino acids: CASSFSGRGETQYF. The DNA for the CDR3 is TGTGCCAGCAGCTTTAGCGGGAGAGGGGAGACCCAGTACTTC.

This clonotype has more than one count but fewer than ten. V gene TRBV5-6 combines with J gene TRBJ2-7, with 7 bases lining up with TRBD2. Trimming cost V 4 bases and J 0 bases; bases outside gene matches: 10. The CDR3 length is 16 residues. CDR1 SGHDT and CDR2 YYEEEE come from the germline V gene. In DNA, the CDR3 is TGTGCCAGCAGCGGGAGGGCGCAGGACCGCTCCTACGAGCAGTACTTC. Protein product: CASSGRAQDRSYEQYF.

This clonotype has just a few counts. The chain links TRBV5-1 to TRBJ2-7; perhaps TRBD2 as D (5 bases). This CDR3 has 16 residues. V lost 1 base to trimming and J lost 6 bases, with 20 bases between them. In germline, CDR1 is SGHRS, CDR2 YFSETQ. The CDR3: CASSLRSSRDQGEQYF. CDR3 in DNA: TGCGCCAGCAGCTTGAGGTCTTCGAGGGATCAAGGCGAGCAGTACTTC.

The chain recombines TRBV7-9 with TRBJ1-1; no clear D gene. In germline, CDR1 is SEHNR, CDR2 FQNEAQ (reference sequence). The CDR3 spans 15 residues. Trimming removed 4 bases from V and 11 bases from J, with 23 bases in between. The CDR3: CASSSTDRVRLGAFF. The CDR3 bases are TGTGCCAGCAGCTCCACCGACCGCGTTCGCCTCGGGGCTTTCTTT.

Only a few counts were recorded for this clonotype. The chain is built from TRBV3-1 and TRBJ1-2, with D hard to call. Germline-derived CDR1 and CDR2 are LGHDT and YNNKEL (reference sequence). CDR3 length: 19 amino acids. Trimming cost V 1 base and J 2 bases, with 23 bases left between them. The CDR3 DNA reads as TGTGCCAGCAGCCAAGGGTCCCACAGAACTCGCCCCAGGAACTATGGCTACACCTTC. Protein product: CASSQGSHRTRPRNYGYTF. The whole variable domain, remainder taken from reference TRBV3-1 and TRBJ1-2, is DTAVSQTPKYLVTQMGNDKSIKCEQNLGHDTMYWYKQDSKKFLKIMFSYNNKELIINETVPNRFSPKSPDKAHLNLHINSLELGDSAVYFCASSQGSHRTRPRNYGYTFGSGTRLTVV.

This clonotype was counted between two and nine times. The rearrangement links TRBV3-1 to TRBJ2-2, with D possibly being TRBD2 (5 bases). Germline V gene lookup returns CDR1 LGHDT and CDR2 YNNKEL (reference sequence). V lost 1 base and J lost 0, with 9 bases in between. The CDR3 spans 16 residues. This chain's CDR3 is CASSQGAGPNTGELFF. The CDR3 DNA is TGTGCCAGCAGCCAAGGGGCGGGCCCGAACACCGGGGAGCTGTTTTTT. Drawing the rest from reference TRBV3-1 and TRBJ2-2, the complete variable domain is DTAVSQTPKYLVTQMGNDKSIKCEQNLGHDTMYWYKQDSKKFLKIMFSYNNKELIINETVPNRFSPKSPDKAHLNLHINSLELGDSAVYFCASSQGAGPNTGELFFGEGSRLTVL.

The sample holds many counts of this clonotype. This chain links TRBV12-3 or TRBV12-4 with TRBJ2-2, with TRBD2 as a possible D gene (6 bases). Trimming removed 8 bases from V and 4 bases from J, with 14 bases in between. This CDR3 is 14 amino acids long. The DNA of the CDR3 is TGTGCCAGCCCTCGGAGGAGGGGCACCGGGGAGCTGTTTTTT. Translation: CASPRRRGTGELFF.

This clonotype has more than one count but fewer than ten. The chain joins TRBV15 to TRBJ1-5; D perhaps matches TRBD1 (5 bases). This CDR3 contains 15 residues. Trimming shortened V by 1 base and J by 0 bases, and 7 bases separated the two germline ends. Germline CDR1 and CDR2: LNHNV and YYDKDF (reference sequence). The CDR3, as DNA: TGTGCCACCAGCAGAGGGACAACTAGCAATCAGCCCCAGCATTTT. Its translation is CATSRGTTSNQPQHF.